This T cell receptor beta chain was captured in a study of identical twins. The CDR3 length is 13 residues. Germline-derived CDR1 and CDR2 are SQVTM and ANQGSEA. V lost 3 bases to trimming and J lost 3 bases, with 12 bases between them. TCRdb analysed the 5' RACE reads with MiXCR anew, one entry per CDR3 protein. In the table there are a few hundred thousand distinct CDR3 sequences, roughly 26% of which are singletons. This sample was shared with a second study, whose subject was T cells expressing NK-cell markers.

The chain has TRBV29-1 and TRBJ2-7, with TRBD1 as a possible D gene (6 bases). The sequencing sample was made of CD4+ T cells sorted from blood. The receptor comes from a young woman in good health. CDR3 in DNA: TGCAGCGTTGAGCAGACCAGGGGCTACGAGCAGTACTTC. Encoded protein: CSVEQTRGYEQYF.